This T cell receptor (beta chain) is drawn from a study of T-cell reconstitution after alpha-beta-depleted transplantation in children. This clonotype was found a few times. Its antigen remains unidentified. Germline V lookup: CDR1 ENHRY, CDR2 SYGVKD. This CDR3 is built from 12 residues. V gave up 10 bases and J gave up 3 bases; unmatched junction bases: 3. Findings and limits, study-wide: Elevated TCRbeta diversity at day 60 was traced, in some patients, to surviving recipient T cells and thymic progenitors. It was newly produced T cells that mostly accounted for T-cell counts and diversity one year after transplant. Where alpha-beta T cells came from about two months after transplant was reportedly several hundred expanded graft clones.

TCRbeta library preparation incorporated unique molecular identifiers. TCRdb re-called the PCR reads with MiXCR, one entry per CDR3 protein. The sample has fewer than 750,000 distinct CDR3 sequences, 20% to 30% seen once. The rearrangement uses TRBV10-3 and TRBJ1-5; 7 bases line up with TRBD1. The clonotype comes from a boy under two years old with Wiskott-Aldrich syndrome, due to receive a stem cell transplant. The specimen was PBMCs, collected before TCRalphabeta/CD19-depleted stem cell transplant. CDR3 sequence reads: CATGTDNQPQHF. In DNA, the CDR3 is TGTGCCACCGGGACAGACAATCAGCCCCAGCATTTT.